This T cell receptor (beta chain) stems from a study of T cells in Graves' hyperthyroidism and ophthalmopathy. This clonotype was seen ten or more times. The CDR3 extends over 16 amino acids. Unmatched junction bases numbered 11, after V lost 3 bases and J lost 6 bases. From germline, CDR1 is SGHVS and CDR2 FNYEAQ. The CDR3 regions of TCR beta were amplified from RNA transcripts. The TCR CDR3 was amplified in a first-round RT-PCR using the HTBI primer set. TCRdb processed the multiplex PCR reads anew with MiXCR; each CDR3 protein has one entry. The table lists some 650,000 distinct CDR3 sequences, approximately 15% of them singletons. Diagnostic decisions used clinical symptoms, serum thyroxine and TRAb, thyroid ultrasound and orbital computed tomography.

The clonotype comes from a woman aged 40 to 50 with Graves' ophthalmopathy. This chain connects TRBV7-6 to TRBJ2-3, with TRBD2 matching over 8 bases. Sequencing was carried out using blood. The CDR3 sequence is CASSFAGGGGVDTQYF. The DNA of the CDR3 is TGTGCCAGCAGCTTCGCGGGGGGCGGAGGTGTGGATACGCAGTATTTT.